Listed below are T cell receptor delta chains from one sample, sequenced in a study of gamma delta lymphoproliferative disorders and STAT genes. TCRdb re-identified clones in the multiplex PCR reads via CATT. The table has about 1,600 delta-chain clones, approximately 1.2% seen once; the top ten hold roughly 61%. Sequenced material: blood. Receptor source: a human donor in good health. CDR3s include the opening cysteine and the closing phenylalanine or tryptophan. The D gene is left open where the match is weak. Part of the rows lack a size; the others show once, few, many or a class for expanded clones.

D	size	V	J	CDR3	DNA
NA	few	TRDV2	TRDJ1	CACDTVRYGNTDKPIF	TGTGCCTGTGACACCGTGAGATACGGGAATACCGATAAACCCATCTTT
TRDD3	few	TRDV2	TRDJ1	CACDTVLGDTDKLIF	TGTGCCTGTGACACCGTACTGGGGGACACCGATAAACTCATCTTT
NA	few	TRDV2	TRDJ1	CACVEVSTTDKLIF	TGTGCCTGTGTGGAGGTTTCGACCACCGATAAACTCATCTTT
NA	NA	TRDV1	TRDJ1	CALGEFPSLGDTQTDKLIF	TGTGCTCTTGGGGAATTTCCCTCATTGGGTGATACGCAAACCGATAAACTTATCTTT
TRDD3	few	TRDV1	TRDJ1	CALGELPVLGMSGIDKLIF	TGTGCTCTTGGGGAGCTCCCGGTACTGGGGATGTCGGGTATCGATAAACTCATCTTT
TRDD3	few	TRDV2	TRDJ3	CACDTGGYSWDTRQMFF	TGTGCCTGTGACACCGGGGGATACTCCTGGGACACCCGACAGATGTTTTTC
TRDD3	large	TRDV1	TRDJ1	CALGELHLYPKLGVIRVPNTDKLIF	TGTGCTCTTGGGGAACTACATCTATATCCTAAACTGGGGGTTATCAGGGTTCCGAACACCGATAAACTCATCTTT
TRDD3	NA	TRDV2	TRDJ1	CACDTITGGQENKLIF	TGTGCCTGTGACACTATTACTGGGGGCCAAGAGAATAAACTCATCTTT
TRDD3	large	TRDV3	TRDJ1	CAFKQVGYRSPDITGGYATDKLIF	TGTGCCTTTAAGCAGGTGGGGTACAGATCCCCAGACATTACTGGGGGATACGCCACCGATAAACTCATCTTT
TRDD3	large	TRDV2	TRDJ1	CACDGLLGVYTDKLIF	TGTGCCTGTGACGGATTACTGGGGGTCTACACCGATAAACTCATCTTT
TRDD3	NA	TRDV2	TRDJ1	CACELLGLRRGTDKLIF	TGTGCCTGTGAGCTACTGGGGCTTCGAAGGGGCACCGATAAACTCATCTTT
TRDD3	large	TRDV1	TRDJ1	CALGAPYPARNWGIVDKLIF	TGTGCTCTTGGGGCTCCTTACCCTGCGAGGAACTGGGGGATCGTCGATAAACTCATCTTT
NA	few	TRDV2	TRDJ3	CACDTVEGSWDTRQMFF	TGTGCCTGTGACACCGTGGAGGGTTCCTGGGACACCCGACAGATGTTTTTC
NA	few	TRDV2	TRDJ1	CACDALQGDTDKLIF	TGTGCCTGTGACGCCCTACAGGGGGACACCGATAAACTCATCTTT
TRDD3	hyperexpanded	TRDV1	TRDJ1	CALGEFPSLGDTQTDKLIF	TGTGCTCTTGGGGAATTTCCCTCATTGGGGGATACGCAAACCGATAAACTCATCTTT
TRDD3	large	TRDV2	TRDJ1	CACDELGDLYKLIF	TGTGCCTGTGACGAACTGGGGGACCTTTATAAACTCATCTTT
TRDD3	NA	TRDV2	TRDJ3	CACDTAGTGGFSSWDTRQMFF	TGTGCCTGTGACACCGCTGGTACTGGGGGATTTTCCTCCTGGGACACCCGACAGATGTTTTTC
TRDD3	NA	TRDV1	TRDJ1	CALGELRLLGDNTDKLIF	TGTGCTCTTGGGGAGCTTCGTCTACTGGGGGACAACACCGATAAACTCATCTTT
TRDD3	few	TRDV2	TRDJ1	CACDGLLGVVSTDKLIF	TGTGCCTGTGACGGATTACTGGGGGTCGTGAGCACCGATAAACTCATCTTT
TRDD3	large	TRDV2	TRDJ1	CACDSVETGGYQGDKLIF	TGTGCCTGTGACTCCGTCGAGACTGGGGGATACCAAGGGGATAAACTCATCTTT
TRDD3	large	TRDV2	TRDJ1	CACDKWGSTDKLIF	TGTGCCTGTGACAAATGGGGGAGCACCGATAAACTCATCTTT
TRDD3	few	TRDV2	TRDJ2	CACGPIRGDTRYLTAQLFF	TGTGCCTGTGGCCCAATCCGAGGGGATACCCGTTATTTGACAGCACAACTCTTCTTT
TRDD3	few	TRDV1	TRDJ1	CALGARLGDTQTDKLIF	TGTGCTCTTGGGGCCAGACTGGGGGATACGCAAACCGATAAACTCATCTTT
TRDD3	hyperexpanded	TRDV2	TRDJ1	CACDTVLGVPSYTDKLIF	TGTGCCTGTGACACCGTACTGGGGGTCCCCTCCTACACCGATAAACTCATCTTT
TRDD3	NA	TRDV2	TRDJ1	CACDNRTGGSRYTDKLIF	TGTGCCTGTGACAACCGTACTGGGGGATCTCGGTACACCGATAAACTCATCTTT